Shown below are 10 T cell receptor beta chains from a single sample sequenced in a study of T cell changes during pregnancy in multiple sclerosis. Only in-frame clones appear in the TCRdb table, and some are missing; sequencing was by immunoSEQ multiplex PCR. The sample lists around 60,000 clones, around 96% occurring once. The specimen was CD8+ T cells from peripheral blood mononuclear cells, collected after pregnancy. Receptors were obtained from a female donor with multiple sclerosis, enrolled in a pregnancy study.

This CDR3 is CASSVGSGQETQYF. CDR3 nucleotides: TGTGCCAGCAGCGTAGGTAGCGGGCAAGAGACCCAGTACTTC. This sequence joins TRBV9 and TRBJ2-5; 7 bases fit TRBD2. The V segment lost 0 bases and the J segment 2 bases; nucleotides outside the gene matches: 1. Germline CDR1 reads SGDLS; CDR2 reads YYNGEE. The CDR3 totals 14 residues.

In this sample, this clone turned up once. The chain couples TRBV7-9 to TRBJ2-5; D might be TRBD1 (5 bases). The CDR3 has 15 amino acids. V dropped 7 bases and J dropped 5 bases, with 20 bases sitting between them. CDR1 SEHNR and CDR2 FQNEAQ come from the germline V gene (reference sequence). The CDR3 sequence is CASIQGGLTEETQYF. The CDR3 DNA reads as TGTGCCAGCATCCAGGGTGGCTTGACAGAGGAGACCCAGTACTTC. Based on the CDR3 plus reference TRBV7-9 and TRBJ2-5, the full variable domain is DTGVSQNPRHKITKRGQNVTFRCDPISEHNRLYWYRQTLGQGPEFLTYFQNEAQLEKSRLLSDRFSAERPKGSFSTLEIQRTEQGDSAMYLCASIQGGLTEETQYFGPGTRLLVL.

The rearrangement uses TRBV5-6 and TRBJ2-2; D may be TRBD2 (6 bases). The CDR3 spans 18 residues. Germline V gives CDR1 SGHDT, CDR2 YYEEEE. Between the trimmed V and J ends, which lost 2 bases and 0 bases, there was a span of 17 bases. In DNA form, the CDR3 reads TGTGCCAGCAGCTTCGGGGGAGTCCTCAATACGAACACCGGGGAGCTGTTTTTT. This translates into CASSFGGVLNTNTGELFF.

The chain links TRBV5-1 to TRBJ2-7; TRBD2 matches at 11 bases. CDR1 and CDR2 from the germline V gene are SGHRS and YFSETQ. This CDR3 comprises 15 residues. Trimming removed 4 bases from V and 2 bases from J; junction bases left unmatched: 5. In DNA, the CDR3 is TGCGCCAGCAGCCCCCTAGCGGGGGGCACCTACGAGCAGTACTTC. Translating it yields CASSPLAGGTYEQYF.

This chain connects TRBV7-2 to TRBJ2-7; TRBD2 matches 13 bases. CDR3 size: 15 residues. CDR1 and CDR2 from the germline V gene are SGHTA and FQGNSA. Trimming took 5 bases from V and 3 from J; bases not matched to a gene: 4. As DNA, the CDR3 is TGTGCCAGCAGCGAGGGACTAGCGGGAAACTACGAGCAGTACTTC. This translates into CASSEGLAGNYEQYF.

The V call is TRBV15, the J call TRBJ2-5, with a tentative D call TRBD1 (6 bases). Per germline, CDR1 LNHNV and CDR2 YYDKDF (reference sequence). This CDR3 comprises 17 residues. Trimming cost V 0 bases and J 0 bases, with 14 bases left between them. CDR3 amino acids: CATSRDRWTVYQETQYF. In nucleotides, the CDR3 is TGTGCCACCAGCAGAGATAGGTGGACAGTGTACCAAGAGACCCAGTACTTC.

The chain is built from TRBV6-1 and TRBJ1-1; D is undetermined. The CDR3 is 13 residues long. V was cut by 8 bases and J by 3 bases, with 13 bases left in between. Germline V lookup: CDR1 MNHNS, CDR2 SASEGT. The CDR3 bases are TGTGCCAGCGGACTGAGGAGCCACACTGAAGCTTTCTTT. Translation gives CASGLRSHTEAFF.

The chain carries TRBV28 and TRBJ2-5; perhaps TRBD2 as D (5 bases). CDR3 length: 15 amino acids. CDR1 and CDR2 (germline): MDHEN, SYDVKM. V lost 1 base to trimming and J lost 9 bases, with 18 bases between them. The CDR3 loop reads CASSLFEGVTTAQYF. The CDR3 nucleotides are TGTGCCAGCAGTTTATTTGAGGGAGTCACAACGGCCCAGTACTTC.

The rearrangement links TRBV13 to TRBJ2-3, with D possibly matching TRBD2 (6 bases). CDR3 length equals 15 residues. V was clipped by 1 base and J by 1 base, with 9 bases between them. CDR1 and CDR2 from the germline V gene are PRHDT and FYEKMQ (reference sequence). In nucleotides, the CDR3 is TGTGCCAGCAGCTTAGTAGCGGATGGCACAGATACGCAGTATTTT. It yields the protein CASSLVADGTDTQYF.

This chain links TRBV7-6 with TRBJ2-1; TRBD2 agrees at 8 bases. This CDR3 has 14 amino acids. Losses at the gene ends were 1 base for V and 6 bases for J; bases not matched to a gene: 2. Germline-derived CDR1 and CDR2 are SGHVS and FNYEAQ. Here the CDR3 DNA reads TGTGCCAGCAGCTTAGAAGCGGGGGCCAATGAGCAGTTCTTC. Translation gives CASSLEAGANEQFF.